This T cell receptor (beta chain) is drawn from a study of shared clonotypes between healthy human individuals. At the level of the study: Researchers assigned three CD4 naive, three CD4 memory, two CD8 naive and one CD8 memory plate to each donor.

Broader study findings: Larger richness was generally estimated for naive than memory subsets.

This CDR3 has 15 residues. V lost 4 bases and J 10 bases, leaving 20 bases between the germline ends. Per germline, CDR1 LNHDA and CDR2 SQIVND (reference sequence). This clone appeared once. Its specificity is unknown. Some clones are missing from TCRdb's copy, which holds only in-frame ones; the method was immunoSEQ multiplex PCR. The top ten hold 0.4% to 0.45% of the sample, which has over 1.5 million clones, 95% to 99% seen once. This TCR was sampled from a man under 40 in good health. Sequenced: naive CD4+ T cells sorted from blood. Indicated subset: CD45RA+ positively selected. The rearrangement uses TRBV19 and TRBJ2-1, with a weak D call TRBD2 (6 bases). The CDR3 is CASSTRRDLGGEQFF. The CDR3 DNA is TGTGCCAGTAGTACCCGCCGCGATTTGGGGGGAGAGCAGTTCTTC.